Listed here are 2 T cell receptor beta chains from one sample, sequenced in a study of shared T cell receptors in the human thymus (dated by TCRdb to the early 2020s). Library preparation used the immunoSEQ multiplex PCR assay. The immuneACCESS repertoire file appears here via TCRdb, limited to in-frame rearrangements. These files lack a portion of the clones; in checked studies, under half of the deficit traces to unresolved V genes, and the cause of the others is not known. The sample yields just under 550,000 clones; approximately 80% were counted once. The ten largest clones capture approximately 0.013% of the sample. These sequences were also reported in another study, on human thymus T cells.

Sequencing input: thymocytes. These receptors were taken from a boy in the first two years of life with a congenital heart defect. Donor details come from another sample of the same person, matched by shared clones.

This chain joins TRBV30 and TRBJ2-7; 8 bases agree with TRBD1. V was pared by 3 bases and J by 0 bases, with 4 bases of the junction left unmatched. The CDR3 covers 14 residues. The germline V gene has CDR1 GTSNPN and CDR2 SVGIG (reference sequence). CDR3 coding DNA: TGTGCCTGGAGGGCCGGACAGGGCTCCTACGAGCAGTACTTC. Its translation: CAWRAGQGSYEQYF.

J is TRBJ2-3 and V is TRBV28, with a weak D call TRBD1 (6 bases). Trimming shortened V by 8 bases and J by 3 bases, and 15 bases separated the two germline ends. Germline CDR1 is MDHEN and CDR2 is SYDVKM. The CDR3 has 14 residues. Written as DNA, the CDR3 is TGTGCCAGCTGGAGGCCAGGGGAAACAGATACGCAGTATTTT. Protein: CASWRPGETDTQYF.